This entry lists 27 T cell receptor beta chains sequenced from one sample in a study of cytomegalovirus exposure and HLA in healthy donors. The PCR ran on 60 Vbeta and 13 Jbeta primers. TCRdb keeps only in-frame clones here, not all; method: immunoSEQ multiplex PCR. Here the sample spans over 45,000 clones, about 83% being singletons. Material: PBMCs. All receptors come from a young man in good health and CMV-seronegative.

The J gene is TRBJ2-3, the V gene TRBV27; 10 positions agree with TRBD2. J lost 4 bases, V lost 4 bases, and 5 bases had no gene match. Germline V CDR1 and CDR2: MNHEY, SMNVEV (reference sequence). CDR3 length: 15 residues. The CDR3 loop reads CASSSSGSRSDTQYF. For the CDR3, the DNA is TGTGCCAGCAGTTCTAGCGGGAGTAGGTCAGATACGCAGTATTTT.

This sequence joins TRBV5-1 and TRBJ1-1, with TRBD1 as a possible D gene (6 bases). The CDR3 covers 13 residues. CDR1 is SGHRS, CDR2 YFSETQ, per germline. V dropped 2 bases and J dropped 4 bases, with 9 bases sitting between them. The CDR3 sequence is CASSFGQRTEAFF. The DNA of the CDR3 is TGCGCCAGCAGCTTCGGACAGCGCACTGAAGCTTTCTTT.

This clone was seen only a few times. The same CDR3 also results from other DNA sequences found in this sample. CDR3 sequence reads: CASSFFKQKAAYEQYF. CDR3 DNA sequence: TGTGCCAGCAGTTTTTTCAAGCAGAAGGCGGCTTACGAGCAGTACTTC. This sequence joins TRBV7-8 and TRBJ2-7; D remains unclear. Germline CDR1 and CDR2: SGHVS and FQNEAQ. This CDR3 has 16 amino acids. V gave up 6 bases and J gave up 4 bases, with 22 bases separating them. The entire variable domain, with the rest obtained from reference TRBV7-8 and TRBJ2-7, is as follows: GAGVSQSPRYKVAKRGQDVALRCDPISGHVSLFWYQQALGQGPEFLTYFQNEAQLDKSGLPSDRFFAERPEGSVSTLKIQRTQQEDSAVYLCASSFFKQKAAYEQYFGPGTRLTVT.

This chain connects TRBV14 to TRBJ1-2; possible D gene TRBD1, 6 bases. The germline V gene encodes CDR1 SGHDN and CDR2 FVKESK. This CDR3 spans 15 amino acids. Trimming cost V 1 base and J 7 bases, with 16 bases left between them. The CDR3, as DNA: TGTGCCAGCAGCCAAGGGGCGGGGGGCGCCTTTGGCTACACCTTC. Translated, it gives CASSQGAGGAFGYTF.

The CDR3 spells CASSQRRVRNTEAFF. The CDR3 coding sequence is TGTGCCAGCAGCCAAAGGAGGGTTCGGAACACTGAAGCTTTCTTT. The J gene is TRBJ1-1, the V gene TRBV11-2; D is undetermined. V shed 5 bases and J shed 1 base, with 14 bases lying between them. The CDR3 consists of 15 residues. The V gene's germline CDR1 is SGHAT and CDR2 FQNNGV.

This clone showed up just a few times. The chain uses TRBV27 and TRBJ1-4; D may be TRBD1 (6 bases). This CDR3 has 15 amino acids. From germline, CDR1 is MNHEY and CDR2 SMNVEV (reference sequence). V shed 5 bases and J shed 6 bases, with 16 bases lying between them. The CDR3, as DNA: TGTGCCAGCAGTCCCCTGAGGGGGAGGGATGAAAAACTGTTTTTT. It codes for CASSPLRGRDEKLFF.

This rearrangement joins TRBV10-2 to TRBJ1-1; possible D gene TRBD1, 6 bases. The length of the CDR3 is 14 residues. Trimming removed 7 bases from V and 0 bases from J, with 12 bases in between. The germline gives CDR1 WSHSY, CDR2 SAAADI. The CDR3 here is CASIPTGLNTEAFF. CDR3 DNA sequence: TGCGCCAGCATTCCGACAGGCCTGAACACTGAAGCTTTCTTT.

The rearrangement joins TRBV6-5 to TRBJ1-4; TRBD1 agrees at 8 bases. The CDR3 contains 14 residues. Germline V gene lookup returns CDR1 MNHEY and CDR2 SVGAGI. J lost 0 bases, V lost 6 bases, and 0 bases had no gene match. Here the CDR3 reads CASRQGATNEKLFF. CDR3 nucleotide sequence: TGTGCCAGCAGACAGGGGGCAACTAATGAAAAACTGTTTTTT.

J is TRBJ2-7 and V is TRBV29-1, with 9 bases matching TRBD1. Trimming took 5 bases from V and 1 from J; bases not matched to a gene: 3. The CDR3 is made up of 13 amino acids. In germline, CDR1 is SQVTM, CDR2 ANQGSEA. The CDR3, as DNA: TGCAGCGTTACAGGGGGCAGGTCCTACGAGCAGTACTTC. It yields the protein CSVTGGRSYEQYF.

The chain links TRBV27 to TRBJ2-5; 10 nucleotides match TRBD1. Germline CDR1 and CDR2: MNHEY and SMNVEV (reference sequence). V shed 3 bases, J shed 0 bases, and the junction held 4 bases outside the gene matches. The CDR3 length is 16 residues. The CDR3 is CASSFGQGGYQETQYF. CDR3 bases: TGTGCCAGCAGTTTCGGACAGGGGGGCTACCAAGAGACCCAGTACTTC.

The chain links TRBV19 to TRBJ1-1; D not resolved. Trimming pared 7 bases from V and 1 base from J, leaving 13 bases between. There are 14 residues in the CDR3. Germline V lookup: CDR1 LNHDA, CDR2 SQIVND (reference sequence). CDR3 sequence reads: CASTDRGQNTEAFF. DNA for the CDR3: TGTGCCAGTACCGACCGGGGTCAGAACACTGAAGCTTTCTTT.

The J gene is TRBJ1-6, the V gene TRBV5-1, with 12 nucleotides matching TRBD1. Looked up from germline, CDR1 is SGHRS and CDR2 is YFSETQ. Trimming took 0 bases from V and 10 from J; bases not matched to a gene: 8. This CDR3 contains 17 residues. CDR3 sequence: CASSLVPGQGARSPLHF. The CDR3, as DNA: TGCGCCAGCAGCTTGGTCCCGGGACAGGGGGCGAGGTCACCCCTCCACTTT.

The rearrangement links TRBV6-5 to TRBJ2-7; 8 positions agree with TRBD1. With V trimmed by 6 bases and J by 4 bases, 8 bases remained unmatched. This CDR3 comprises 14 residues. CDR1 and CDR2 from the germline V gene are MNHEY and SVGAGI. CDR3 in DNA: TGTGCCAGCAGCCGGACAGGGATAGGTTACGAGCAGTACTTC. Translating it yields CASSRTGIGYEQYF.

The chain combines TRBV6-1 with TRBJ2-7; 10 nucleotides match TRBD2. The CDR3 extends over 15 amino acids. The V gene's germline CDR1 is MNHNS and CDR2 SASEGT. Trimming took 1 base from V and 3 from J; bases not matched to a gene: 3. CDR3 bases: TGTGCCAGCAGTGAAGATTTAGCGGGAGGCTACGAGCAGTACTTC. It specifies CASSEDLAGGYEQYF.

The V call is TRBV5-4, the J call TRBJ2-1, with D tentatively TRBD2 (5 bases). Germline CDR1 is SGHNT and CDR2 is YYREEE (reference sequence). Trimming stripped 4 bases from V and 3 bases from J, with 17 bases between. The CDR3 is 16 residues long. The CDR3 sequence: CASSPGGWGSYNEQFF. Written as DNA, the CDR3 is TGTGCCAGCAGCCCTGGCGGGTGGGGTAGCTACAATGAGCAGTTCTTC.

The rearrangement links TRBV27 to TRBJ2-2, with 10 bases lining up with TRBD2. The CDR3 is made up of 16 amino acids. Germline lookup yields CDR1 MNHEY and CDR2 SMNVEV (reference sequence). After removal of 2 bases from V and 5 bases from J, the junction contained 5 bases not matched to a gene. The CDR3 sequence is CASSLRAGGGTGELFF. CDR3 bases: TGTGCCAGCAGTTTAAGAGCGGGAGGGGGTACCGGGGAGCTGTTTTTT.

The chain combines TRBV5-1 with TRBJ1-4; D may be TRBD1 (5 bases). This CDR3 contains 16 residues. Looked up from germline, CDR1 is SGHRS and CDR2 is YFSETQ. The V end was cut by 3 bases, the J end by 0 bases, with 12 bases between. CDR3: CASSWRGPSTNEKLFF. CDR3 nucleotide sequence: TGCGCCAGCAGCTGGAGGGGACCTTCAACTAATGAAAAACTGTTTTTT. The full variable domain, rest sourced from reference TRBV5-1 and TRBJ1-4, is KAGVTQTPRYLIKTRGQQVTLSCSPISGHRSVSWYQQTPGQGLQFLFEYFSETQRNKGNFPGRFSGRQFSNSRSEMNVSTLELGDSALYLCASSWRGPSTNEKLFFGSGTQLSVL.

This clone showed up just once. V and J are TRBV6-5 and TRBJ2-3, with D possibly TRBD1 on 6 matching bases. This CDR3 contains 15 residues. Germline V gene sequence: CDR1 MNHEY, CDR2 SVGAGI. Trimming stripped 1 base from V and 1 base from J, with 9 bases between. In DNA form, the CDR3 reads TGTGCCAGCAGTTACTACCCAGGGGGCACAGATACGCAGTATTTT. Its translation: CASSYYPGGTDTQYF.

The chain links TRBV12-5 to TRBJ1-2, with no clear D. CDR3 length: 13 amino acids. Trimming took 6 bases from V and 4 from J, leaving 12 bases between them. CDR1 LGHNT and CDR2 FRNRAP come from the germline V gene. The CDR3 loop is CASGLLTSYGYTF. Written as DNA, the CDR3 is TGTGCTAGTGGATTGCTGACAAGCTATGGCTACACCTTC.

The chain employs TRBV4-1 and TRBJ1-2; D may be TRBD1 (5 bases). The germline gives CDR1 MGHRA, CDR2 YSYEKL. V gave up 0 bases and J gave up 5 bases, with 10 bases separating them. The length of the CDR3 is 14 residues. The CDR3 sequence: CASSQDQAGYGYTF. The CDR3 DNA is TGCGCCAGCAGCCAAGATCAGGCAGGGTATGGCTACACCTTC.

The chain combines TRBV2 with TRBJ1-2, with a tentative D call TRBD1 (6 bases). CDR3 size: 14 residues. V gave up 7 bases and J gave up 2 bases, with 14 bases separating them. From germline, CDR1 is SNHLY and CDR2 FYNNEI. The CDR3: CASTRQEANYGYTF. DNA of the CDR3: TGTGCCAGCACCCGACAGGAGGCCAACTATGGCTACACCTTC. Drawing the rest from reference TRBV2 and TRBJ1-2, the complete variable domain is EPEVTQTPSHQVTQMGQEVILRCVPISNHLYFYWYRQILGQKVEFLVSFYNNEISEKSEIFDDQFSVERPDGSNFTLKIRSTKLEDSAMYFCASTRQEANYGYTFGSGTRLTVV.

This clone turned up a few times. V gene TRBV4-3 combines with J gene TRBJ1-5; no clear D. This CDR3 is 13 amino acids long. The germline V gene has CDR1 LGHNA and CDR2 YSLEER. Trimming pared 0 bases from V and 6 bases from J, leaving 6 bases between. In DNA form, the CDR3 reads TGCGCCAGCAGCCAAGAAGGAGGTCAGCCCCAGCATTTT. It codes for CASSQEGGQPQHF.

J is TRBJ2-3 and V is TRBV27, with D maybe TRBD2 (7 bases). This CDR3 spans 16 amino acids. Trimming shortened V by 5 bases and J by 2 bases, and 17 bases separated the two germline ends. CDR1 MNHEY and CDR2 SMNVEV come from the germline V gene (reference sequence). CDR3 in amino acids: CASSPLGGRDTDTQYF. For the CDR3, the DNA is TGTGCCAGCAGTCCCCTAGGGGGGAGGGACACAGATACGCAGTATTTT.

The chain joins TRBV19 to TRBJ2-3; TRBD1 is a possible D gene (5 bases). The V gene's germline CDR1 is LNHDA and CDR2 SQIVND (reference sequence). Trimming shortened V by 8 bases and J by 2 bases, and 14 bases separated the two germline ends. CDR3 length: 14 residues. The CDR3 reads CASGNTGYTDTQYF. CDR3 in DNA: TGTGCCAGTGGAAACACAGGATACACAGATACGCAGTATTTT.

This sequence joins TRBV15 and TRBJ1-5; D remains unclear. Germline V CDR1 and CDR2: LNHNV, YYDKDF (reference sequence). The CDR3 covers 15 residues. V lost 0 bases to trimming and J lost 9 bases, with 15 bases between them. The CDR3 sequence: CATSRDREGRLPQHF. In DNA form, the CDR3 reads TGTGCCACCAGCAGAGATCGCGAAGGGAGGCTGCCCCAGCATTTT.

The V gene is TRBV6-6, the J gene TRBJ1-4; TRBD1 agrees at 9 bases. Trimming removed 7 bases from V and 7 bases from J; junction bases left unmatched: 10. Germline CDR1 and CDR2: MNHNY and SVGAGI (reference sequence). There are 15 residues in the CDR3. CDR3 residues: CASKPPGTGSEKLFF. DNA for the CDR3: TGTGCCAGCAAACCTCCCGGGACAGGGTCTGAAAAACTGTTTTTT.

The chain employs TRBV30 and TRBJ2-3, with D tentatively TRBD2 (6 bases). The length of the CDR3 is 16 residues. In germline, CDR1 is GTSNPN, CDR2 SVGIG (reference sequence). Trimming stripped 3 bases from V and 9 bases from J, with 25 bases between. The CDR3 nucleotides are TGTGCCTGGAGAGAAACCCCTCTAGCGACCACAGTCACGCAGTATTTT. Its protein product is CAWRETPLATTVTQYF.